The 28 T cell receptor beta chains presented below share a single source sample, sequenced in a study of CD8 T cells in ankylosing spondylitis. Study-wide results and caveats: A motif of fewer than ten highly homologous TCR beta variants was seen as apparently characteristic of ankylosing spondylitis blood.

Antigens of these TCRs are unknown. TCRdb used MiXCR to reprocess the 5' RACE reads, holding one entry per CDR3 protein. The sample lists approximately 520,000 distinct CDR3 sequences, less than 6% occurring once. Material: blood, either unsorted or a sorted T cell fraction (not recorded which). The receptors were gathered from a male donor with ankylosing spondylitis.

This clonotype was detected many times. The chain links TRBV10-2 to TRBJ1-1; no firm D call. The CDR3 totals 13 residues. V was shortened by 10 bases and J by 0 bases, with 12 bases between the two germline ends. CDR1 is WSHSY and CDR2 is SAAADI in the germline V gene. CDR3: CATQTALNTEAFF. CDR3 bases: TGCGCCACCCAAACAGCCTTGAACACTGAAGCTTTCTTT.

This clonotype was seen repeatedly, ten times or more. The chain combines TRBV6-2 or TRBV6-3 with TRBJ2-7; 9 bases fit TRBD2. Per the germline V gene, CDR1 is MNHEY and CDR2 is SVGEGT. The CDR3 contains 15 residues. V lost 7 bases and J lost 3; bases outside the gene matches: 10. The CDR3: CASKGSGSQGYEQYF. The CDR3 DNA is TGTGCCAGCAAAGGTAGCGGGAGTCAAGGCTACGAGCAGTACTTC.

This clonotype was counted only a few times. The chain employs TRBV4-3 and TRBJ2-3; a possible D gene is TRBD2 (7 bases). The V end was cut by 3 bases, the J end by 1 base, with 14 bases between. Germline CDR1 reads LGHNA; CDR2 reads YSLEER. CDR3 length: 16 amino acids. CDR3 coding DNA: TGCGCCAGCAGCCAGCCGGGGGGCCGGGGCACAGATACGCAGTATTTT. Translating gives CASSQPGGRGTDTQYF.

This clonotype showed up many times. The CDR3 region has the DNA TGTGCCAGCAGTCCACTGGACAGTCAAGAGACCCAGTACTTC. This codes for CASSPLDSQETQYF. The chain combines TRBV28 with TRBJ2-5; D is perhaps TRBD1 (6 bases). Germline assignment: CDR1 MDHEN and CDR2 SYDVKM. V was shortened by 5 bases and J by 2 bases, with 12 bases between the two germline ends. The CDR3 runs to 14 residues.

This clonotype was observed at least ten times. The V call is TRBV7-9, the J call TRBJ2-1; D gene uncertain. Germline loops: CDR1 SEHNR, CDR2 FQNEAQ (reference sequence). The CDR3 length is 14 residues. The V end was cut by 5 bases, the J end by 3 bases, with 11 bases between. The CDR3 region has the DNA TGTGCCAGCAGCCGAGAACCGGGCTACAATGAGCAGTTCTTC. It encodes CASSREPGYNEQFF.

This clonotype has only a few counts. The J gene is TRBJ1-5, the V gene TRBV21-1. TRBV21-1 represents a pseudogene. The length of the CDR3 is 12 residues. CDR3: CASRLGVQPQHF. CDR3 bases: TGTGCCAGCAGGTTGGGAGTTCAGCCCCAGCATTTT.

At least ten counts were recorded for this clonotype. The chain is built from TRBV20-1 and TRBJ2-3; 9 positions match TRBD2. V dropped 6 bases and J dropped 4; count of bases not matched to a gene: 11. Germline V gene lookup returns CDR1 DFQATT and CDR2 SNEGSKA (reference sequence). There are 15 residues in the CDR3. The CDR3 region is CSAERASGDSDTQYF. As DNA, the CDR3 is TGCAGTGCCGAAAGGGCTAGCGGGGACTCAGATACGCAGTATTTT.

This chain links TRBV21-1 with TRBJ2-7; the D call of TRBD2 is as the table states it, not checked on the DNA. TRBV21-1 is noted as a pseudogene. CDR3 length: 16 amino acids. This CDR3 is CASTTTTGPPYYEQYF. As DNA, the CDR3 is TGTGCCAGCACTACAACGACAGGCCCTCCCTACTACGAGCAGTACTTC.

This clonotype came up many times. The CDR3 loop reads CSAEGLAKNIQYF. The CDR3 nucleotides are TGCAGTGCTGAGGGGTTAGCCAAAAACATTCAGTACTTC. The chain employs TRBV20-1 and TRBJ2-4; D tentatively reads TRBD1 or TRBD2 (5 bases each). V was clipped by 5 bases and J by 0 bases, with 8 bases between them. Germline values: CDR1 DFQATT, CDR2 SNEGSKA (reference sequence). The CDR3 is 13 amino acids.

This clonotype was observed many times. J is TRBJ2-7 and V is TRBV28; 7 bases match TRBD2. Per the germline V gene, CDR1 is MDHEN and CDR2 is SYDVKM. The CDR3 is 12 amino acids. V lost 7 bases, J lost 3 bases, and 3 bases stayed unmatched. CDR3 sequence: CASIGGSYEQYF. The CDR3 DNA follows: TGTGCCAGCATCGGCGGGAGCTACGAGCAGTACTTC. Based on the CDR3 plus reference TRBV28 and TRBJ2-7, the full variable domain is DVKVTQSSRYLVKRTGEKVFLECVQDMDHENMFWYRQDPGLGLRLIYFSYDVKMKEKGDIPEGYSVSREKKERFSLILESASTNQTSMYLCASIGGSYEQYFGPGTRLTVT.

Many counts were recorded for this clonotype. This CDR3 reads CASTTGDPTNEKLFF. The CDR3 region has the DNA TGTGCCAGCACCACCGGGGATCCAACTAATGAAAAACTGTTTTTT. The J gene is TRBJ1-4, the V gene TRBV21-1; the table's D call, TRBD1, has no DNA check behind it. TRBV21-1 is a known pseudogene. The CDR3 extends over 15 amino acids.

This clonotype was recorded many times. The rearrangement links TRBV11-2 to TRBJ2-5, with 8 positions matching TRBD2. J gave up 4 bases and V 2 bases, and 12 bases lay outside the gene matches. The CDR3 consists of 17 residues. The germline gives CDR1 SGHAT, CDR2 FQNNGV. CDR3 coding DNA: TGTGCCAGCAGCTTATTCATCGACCTAGCGGGTACAGAGACCCAGTACTTC. Translating gives CASSLFIDLAGTETQYF.

The table lists this clonotype with many counts. The chain has TRBV10-3 and TRBJ2-5; 7 bases map to TRBD2. Germline assignment: CDR1 ENHRY and CDR2 SYGVKD. Trimming took 4 bases from V and 4 from J; bases not matched to a gene: 12. The CDR3 runs 16 residues. Here the CDR3 DNA reads TGTGCCATCAGTGTTAACGCGAAGCGGGGAGGAGAGACCCAGTACTTC. This sequence encodes CAISVNAKRGGETQYF.

As regards this clonotype: This may be a read error: a much more frequent sequence differs by one nucleotide. The gene calls are TRBV28 and TRBJ2-3; 7 bases are a match to TRBD2. The germline CDR1 and CDR2 sequences are MDHEN and SYDVKM. The CDR3 has 15 amino acids. The CDR3 is CTSSFFGGSLDTQYF. In DNA form, the CDR3 reads TGTACCAGCAGTTTTTTCGGGGGGTCATTAGATACGCAGTATTTT.

This clonotype was counted ten times or more. The CDR3 nucleotides read TGTGCCAGCAGCCCCGGGACCCGACCAGATACGCAGTATTTT. Residues: CASSPGTRPDTQYF. The chain uses TRBV7-2 and TRBJ2-3; D possibly uses TRBD1 or TRBD2 (5 bases each). The CDR3 loop spans 14 amino acids. The germline CDR1 and CDR2 sequences are SGHTA and FQGNSA. V shed 5 bases and J shed 4 bases, with 13 bases lying between them.

This clonotype has only a few counts. The V gene is TRBV18, the J gene TRBJ1-4; no clear D gene. Germline values: CDR1 KGHSH, CDR2 LQKENI. V lost 1 base and J 3 bases, leaving 12 bases between the germline ends. The CDR3 has 16 amino acids. The CDR3 DNA follows: TGTGCCAGCTCACCACGTATGGACCGTCCTAATGAAAAACTGTTTTTT. Protein sequence: CASSPRMDRPNEKLFF.

This clonotype was observed at least ten times. This rearrangement joins TRBV5-6 to TRBJ1-1; D possibly corresponds to TRBD1 (6 bases). Trimming cost V 1 base and J 3 bases, with 16 bases left between them. CDR3 length: 16 amino acids. Germline V gene data show CDR1 as SGHDT and CDR2 as YYEEEE. The CDR3 region has the DNA TGTGCCAGCAGCTTGCCGTCGGGGGGCGAGGACACTGAAGCTTTCTTT. It is translated as CASSLPSGGEDTEAFF.

This clonotype was counted ten times or more. The chain joins TRBV5-1 to TRBJ1-2, with D tentatively TRBD1 (5 bases). The CDR3 runs to 13 residues. Germline V CDR1 and CDR2: SGHRS, YFSETQ. The V gene lost 0 bases and the J gene lost 10 bases, with 13 bases spanning the gap. The CDR3 DNA reads TGCGCCAGCAGCTTGGGAGGGACTCGGATCTACACCTTC. Its translation is CASSLGGTRIYTF. Full variable domain (missing parts from reference TRBV5-1 and TRBJ1-2): KAGVTQTPRYLIKTRGQQVTLSCSPISGHRSVSWYQQTPGQGLQFLFEYFSETQRNKGNFPGRFSGRQFSNSRSEMNVSTLELGDSALYLCASSLGGTRIYTFGSGTRLTVV.

This clonotype was observed at least ten times. Germline is not matched at one junction end, which may reflect a read error. The chain carries TRBV20-1 and TRBJ2-7; D call uncertain. There are 14 residues in the CDR3. The germline V gene encodes CDR1 DFQATT and CDR2 SNEGSKA (reference sequence). The DNA of the CDR3 is TGCAGTGTTAGAAAACCGGAGAGCTCCTACGAGCAGTACTTC. Its translation: CSVRKPESSYEQYF.

The chain combines TRBV20-1 with TRBJ2-7; weak D call: TRBD1 (6 bases). This CDR3 contains 12 residues. V lost 6 bases and J 3 bases, leaving 12 bases between the germline ends. Per germline, CDR1 DFQATT and CDR2 SNEGSKA (reference sequence). The CDR3 sequence: CSAEPGVYEQYF. The CDR3 coding sequence is TGCAGTGCCGAGCCAGGGGTCTACGAGCAGTACTTC.

The table lists this clonotype with many counts. The chain is built from TRBV5-1 and TRBJ2-1, with unresolved D. This CDR3 is 14 amino acids long. CDR1 and CDR2 (germline): SGHRS, YFSETQ. With 0 bases removed from V and 4 bases from J, the gap between germline ends came to 8 bases. CDR3 protein: CASSLGELYNEQFF. For the CDR3, the DNA is TGCGCCAGCAGCTTGGGCGAACTGTACAATGAGCAGTTCTTC. Supplemented by reference TRBV5-1 and TRBJ2-1, the full variable domain reads KAGVTQTPRYLIKTRGQQVTLSCSPISGHRSVSWYQQTPGQGLQFLFEYFSETQRNKGNFPGRFSGRQFSNSRSEMNVSTLELGDSALYLCASSLGELYNEQFFGPGTRLTVL.

The sample holds a few counts of this clonotype. J is TRBJ1-1 and V is TRBV5-1; D call uncertain. The germline V gene encodes CDR1 SGHRS and CDR2 YFSETQ. Trimming left V 0 bases short and J 10 bases short, with 13 bases between. This CDR3 region has 13 residues. CDR3 amino acids: CASSLVDGLTAFF. As DNA, the CDR3 is TGCGCCAGCAGCTTGGTCGACGGCCTGACAGCTTTCTTT.

This clonotype was seen ten or more times. The chain links TRBV20-1 to TRBJ1-1, with 8 bases matching TRBD1. Trimming at V came to 5 bases and at J to 4 bases, leaving 9 bases not matched to a gene. This CDR3 contains 14 residues. CDR1 is DFQATT and CDR2 is SNEGSKA in the germline V gene (reference sequence). CDR3 in DNA: TGCAGTGCTTCCGACCGGACAGGGCCCACTGAAGCTTTCTTT. This encodes CSASDRTGPTEAFF.

This clonotype was recorded many times. The chain couples TRBV28 to TRBJ1-5; TRBD1 is a possible D gene (5 bases). Germline V gene data show CDR1 as MDHEN and CDR2 as SYDVKM. The CDR3 has 17 amino acids. With 9 bases removed from V and 0 bases from J, the gap between germline ends came to 21 bases. CDR3 DNA: TGTGCCAGGGGGCCCCCTTTAAGGGACCGTAGCAATCAGCCCCAGCATTTT. As protein: CARGPPLRDRSNQPQHF.

This clonotype was detected ten times or more. The V and J genes are TRBV6-2 or TRBV6-3 and TRBJ2-2; the D gene is possibly TRBD2 (5 bases). V was cut by 0 bases and J by 4 bases, with 9 bases left in between. Germline V CDR1 and CDR2: MNHEY, SVGEGT. The length of the CDR3 is 15 residues. The CDR3 sequence is CASSYSRGSTGELFF. CDR3 DNA sequence: TGTGCCAGCAGTTACTCCCGGGGAAGCACCGGGGAGCTGTTTTTT.

This clonotype has at least ten counts. The chain couples TRBV20-1 to TRBJ1-1; no firm D call. This CDR3 spans 14 amino acids. Germline lookup yields CDR1 DFQATT and CDR2 SNEGSKA (reference sequence). CDR3 region: CSLMLVTDYYKAFF. CDR3 bases: TGCAGCCTAATGTTGGTAACCGACTACTACAAAGCTTTCTTT.

This clonotype was seen repeatedly, ten times or more. The genes are TRBV4-2 and TRBJ1-1; D not resolved. Germline values: CDR1 LGHNA, CDR2 YNFKEQ. V lost 1 base and J 3 bases, leaving 9 bases between the germline ends. The CDR3 loop spans 14 amino acids. CDR3 coding DNA: TGTGCCAGCAGCCAAGCAAGAGGCGACACTGAAGCTTTCTTT. Its translation: CASSQARGDTEAFF.

This clonotype has at least ten counts. The CDR3 region is CATSDATGTSSFDEQFF. Written as DNA, the CDR3 is TGTGCCACCAGTGATGCAACCGGGACTAGCTCTTTCGATGAGCAGTTCTTC. The genes are TRBV24-1 and TRBJ2-1; 9 nucleotides line up with TRBD2. Trimming took 3 bases from V and 8 from J; bases not matched to a gene: 13. The germline gives CDR1 KGHDR, CDR2 SFDVKD. This CDR3 region has 17 residues.